A single sample is the source of the 27 T cell receptor beta chains below, sequenced in a study of PD-L1 blockade in urothelial cancer. Time point denoted: peripheral blood 6 weeks after treatment start. Libraries were prepared by immunoSEQ multiplex PCR; TCRdb keeps only in-frame clonotypes and omits some of them. The sample yields roughly 100,000 clones, less than 85% seen once. This sample comprised PBMCs, obtained around atezolizumab (anti-PD-L1) treatment. The source of these receptors is a man between 65 and 80 years old with urothelial cancer.

The chain recombines TRBV15 with TRBJ2-5; the match to TRBD2 covers 14 bases. The CDR3 has 17 amino acids. V was clipped by 0 bases and J by 4 bases; unmatched bases: 4. Germline-derived CDR1 and CDR2 are LNHNV and YYDKDF (reference sequence). DNA of the CDR3: TGTGCCACCAGCAGAGATGGGGGACTAGCGGGAGCAGAGACCCAGTACTTC. Protein product: CATSRDGGLAGAETQYF.

This clone was observed a few times. The chain is built from TRBV2 and TRBJ1-1, with a weak D call TRBD1 (6 bases). V was trimmed by 4 bases and J by 4 bases, leaving 13 bases between them. Germline V lookup: CDR1 SNHLY, CDR2 FYNNEI. The CDR3 consists of 14 residues. CDR3 sequence (DNA): TGTGCCAGCAGTGTAGACAGGTTTGCCACTGAAGCTTTCTTT. It codes for CASSVDRFATEAFF.

This clone was recorded once. The chain is built from TRBV18 and TRBJ2-3; 8 bases map to TRBD1. V dropped 2 bases and J dropped 5; count of bases not matched to a gene: 6. The CDR3 consists of 15 residues. Germline CDR1 is KGHSH and CDR2 is LQKENI. CDR3 DNA: TGTGCCAGCTCACCAGAGACAGGGGTGCAAGATACGCAGTATTTT. It yields the protein CASSPETGVQDTQYF.

J is TRBJ2-1 and V is TRBV4-2, with 8 nucleotides matching TRBD2. This CDR3 has 15 amino acids. The V and J ends lost 4 bases and 1 base, in that order; junction bases with no gene match: 3. Germline V gene lookup returns CDR1 LGHNA and CDR2 YNFKEQ. CDR3 bases: TGTGCCAGCAGCCCGCCGGGGGGGTCCTACAATGAGCAGTTCTTC. It encodes CASSPPGGSYNEQFF.

This clone was seen only a few times. The chain carries TRBV11-2 and TRBJ1-1; TRBD1 is a possible D gene (5 bases). The CDR3 totals 18 residues. The ends were cut back, 1 base at V and 0 bases at J, with 18 bases in the middle. Germline CDR1 reads SGHAT; CDR2 reads FQNNGV. CDR3: CASSLVVAPWGVNTEAFF. CDR3 nucleotides: TGTGCCAGCAGCTTAGTAGTAGCCCCCTGGGGGGTGAACACTGAAGCTTTCTTT.

J is TRBJ2-3 and V is TRBV10-3; 10 bases are a match to TRBD1. The CDR3 is 15 residues long. CDR1 and CDR2 from the germline V gene are ENHRY and SYGVKD. The V gene end was trimmed by 10 bases and the J gene end by 0 bases; junction bases not matched to a gene: 7. CDR3 DNA: TGTGCCACCTGGGACAGGGGACGAAGCACAGATACGCAGTATTTT. The encoded protein is CATWDRGRSTDTQYF.

J is TRBJ1-1 and V is TRBV28; D is perhaps TRBD1 (5 bases). This CDR3 has 13 amino acids. Germline V gives CDR1 MDHEN, CDR2 SYDVKM. V was pared by 6 bases and J by 5 bases, with 13 bases between. In nucleotides, the CDR3 is TGTGCCAGCAGCTTCCAGGGTTCGACTGAAGCTTTCTTT. Residues: CASSFQGSTEAFF.

In its sample, this clone was seen a few times. This chain connects TRBV10-3 to TRBJ1-3; no firm D call. The CDR3 has 14 residues. The V gene lost 4 bases and the J gene lost 4 bases, with 11 bases spanning the gap. Germline V CDR1 and CDR2: ENHRY, SYGVKD. CDR3: CAISAQERGNTIYF. CDR3 coding DNA: TGTGCCATCAGTGCGCAGGAACGAGGAAACACCATATATTTT.

The chain carries TRBV25-1 and TRBJ1-1, with unresolved D. Germline V gene sequence: CDR1 MGHDK, CDR2 SYGVNS. The CDR3 runs 15 residues. The V and J ends lost 0 bases and 5 bases respectively, with 13 bases between them. In nucleotides, the CDR3 is TGTGCCAGCAGTGAATATCCCGGCGAGGGAACTGAAGCTTTCTTT. It codes for CASSEYPGEGTEAFF. The whole variable domain, remainder taken from reference TRBV25-1 and TRBJ1-1, is EADIYQTPRYLVIGTGKKITLECSQTMGHDKMYWYQQDPGMELHLIHYSYGVNSTEKGDLSSESTVSRIRTEHFPLTLESARPSHTSQYLCASSEYPGEGTEAFFGQGTRLTVV.

The V gene is TRBV7-3, the J gene TRBJ2-6, with D tentatively TRBD1 (5 bases). Germline loops: CDR1 SGHTA, CDR2 FQGTGA. There are 15 residues in the CDR3. Trimming stripped 5 bases from V and 2 bases from J, with 10 bases between. In DNA form, the CDR3 reads TGTGCCAGCAGCGCTAGACAGCCTGGGGCCAACGTCCTGACTTTC. It encodes CASSARQPGANVLTF.

The genes are TRBV18 and TRBJ2-1; 15 bases fit TRBD2. The CDR3 is 16 amino acids. Per germline, CDR1 KGHSH and CDR2 LQKENI. Trimming removed 6 bases from V and 5 bases from J; junction bases left unmatched: 5. The CDR3 sequence is CASSPGLAGGNNEQFF. For the CDR3, the DNA is TGTGCCAGCTCCCCTGGACTAGCGGGGGGGAACAATGAGCAGTTCTTC. The full variable domain, with the rest looked up from reference TRBV18 and TRBJ2-1, is NAGVMQNPRHLVRRRGQEARLRCSPMKGHSHVYWYRQLPEEGLKFMVYLQKENIIDESGMPKERFSAEFPKEGPSILRIQQVVRGDSAAYFCASSPGLAGGNNEQFFGPGTRLTVL.

The rearrangement joins TRBV2 to TRBJ1-2, with 11 bases identical to TRBD1. The trim removed 6 bases at V and 4 bases at J, leaving 7 bases unmatched. Looked up from germline, CDR1 is SNHLY and CDR2 is FYNNEI. CDR3 length equals 15 residues. The CDR3 here is CASRAGTGGVYGYTF. The CDR3 nucleotides are TGTGCCAGCAGGGCCGGGACAGGGGGAGTCTATGGCTACACCTTC. The whole variable domain, remainder taken from reference TRBV2 and TRBJ1-2, is EPEVTQTPSHQVTQMGQEVILRCVPISNHLYFYWYRQILGQKVEFLVSFYNNEISEKSEIFDDQFSVERPDGSNFTLKIRSTKLEDSAMYFCASRAGTGGVYGYTFGSGTRLTVV.

The V call is TRBV5-6, the J call TRBJ1-1; D is perhaps TRBD1 (5 bases). Trimming left V 0 bases short and J 5 bases short, with 8 bases between. The CDR3 has 13 residues. Germline CDR1 and CDR2: SGHDT and YYEEEE. The CDR3 sequence: CASSLGRETEAFF. The CDR3 coding sequence is TGTGCCAGCAGCTTGGGCAGGGAAACTGAAGCTTTCTTT.

This chain uses TRBV14 with TRBJ1-1, with a weak D call TRBD1 (6 bases). Trimming shortened V by 0 bases and J by 7 bases, and 24 bases separated the two germline ends. The CDR3 has 18 amino acids. In germline, CDR1 is SGHDN, CDR2 FVKESK. For the CDR3, the DNA is TGTGCCAGCAGCCAAGATCTAATGGCAGGGGTCGGTTCAATTGAAGCTTTCTTT. Translation gives CASSQDLMAGVGSIEAFF.

This rearrangement joins TRBV6-5 to TRBJ2-7; 8 positions match TRBD1. V lost 7 bases, J lost 0 bases, and 5 bases stayed unmatched. Germline V gene sequence: CDR1 MNHEY, CDR2 SVGAGI. The CDR3 is 14 amino acids. CDR3 in DNA: TGTGCCAGCAAGAGGACAGGGAGCTCCTACGAGCAGTACTTC. It codes for CASKRTGSSYEQYF.

CDR3 coding DNA: TGTGCCAGCGACAATAGCAATCAGCCCCAGCATTTT. This codes for CASDNSNQPQHF. This chain links TRBV2 with TRBJ1-5; D unclear. The CDR3 runs to 12 residues. Looked up from germline, CDR1 is SNHLY and CDR2 is FYNNEI. V gave up 8 bases and J gave up 0 bases, with 5 bases separating them. Filled out from reference TRBV2 and TRBJ1-5, the complete variable domain reads EPEVTQTPSHQVTQMGQEVILRCVPISNHLYFYWYRQILGQKVEFLVSFYNNEISEKSEIFDDQFSVERPDGSNFTLKIRSTKLEDSAMYFCASDNSNQPQHFGDGTRLSIL.

V is TRBV5-1 and J is TRBJ1-1, with 7 nucleotides matching TRBD1. The CDR3 spans 15 residues. The germline V gene encodes CDR1 SGHRS and CDR2 YFSETQ. The junction had 3 bases not matched to a gene; V was cut back by 0 bases and J by 1 base. Here the CDR3 DNA reads TGCGCCAGCAGCTTGGGAGGGGGCGCGAACACTGAAGCTTTCTTT. Amino acids: CASSLGGGANTEAFF.

This sequence joins TRBV2 and TRBJ1-1; 8 bases line up with TRBD1. Germline V gene lookup returns CDR1 SNHLY and CDR2 FYNNEI. This CDR3 is built from 15 residues. V lost 7 bases and J lost 1; bases outside the gene matches: 8. DNA for the CDR3: TGTGCCAGCACTTTTCGACAGGGGACGAACACTGAAGCTTTCTTT. Translated: CASTFRQGTNTEAFF.

This clone was recorded at least ten times. The V gene is TRBV4-2, the J gene TRBJ1-4, with TRBD1 matching over 8 bases. Germline assignment: CDR1 LGHNA and CDR2 YNFKEQ. V lost 1 base, J lost 5 bases, and 0 bases stayed unmatched. This CDR3 has 14 residues. The CDR3 loop reads CASSQGTGNEKLFF. The DNA of the CDR3 is TGTGCCAGCAGCCAAGGGACAGGGAATGAAAAACTGTTTTTT.

The chain joins TRBV20-1 to TRBJ2-3; D not certain. The CDR3 sequence is 11 residues long. The V end lost 6 bases, the J end lost 2 bases, and 6 bases lay between the germline ends. Germline CDR1 and CDR2: DFQATT and SNEGSKA (reference sequence). CDR3 DNA sequence: TGCAGTGCCCCTTCCACAGATACGCAGTATTTT. Translated: CSAPSTDTQYF.

A remark on this clone: An end of the junction differs from the germline gene, which may be a read error. The V and J genes are TRBV7-7 and TRBJ2-7; possibly TRBD1 for D (6 bases). Germline CDR1 and CDR2: SSHAT and FNYEAQ (reference sequence). The CDR3 contains 13 residues. The CDR3 bases are TGTGCTAGCAGCTCAGGGGCTTCAAACGAGCAGTACTTC. Amino acid sequence: CASSSGASNEQYF.

V gene TRBV5-5 combines with J gene TRBJ2-5; 8 nucleotides agree with TRBD2. V lost 4 bases, J lost 5 bases, and 7 bases stayed unmatched. The CDR3 loop spans 14 amino acids. Germline assignment: CDR1 SGHKS and CDR2 YYEKEE (reference sequence). The chain's CDR3 is CASSGGGPWETQYF. The CDR3 DNA sequence: TGTGCCAGCAGCGGCGGGGGGCCGTGGGAGACCCAGTACTTC.

This sequence joins TRBV18 and TRBJ2-1, with 8 positions matching TRBD1. The CDR3 sequence is 17 residues long. Trimming took 2 bases from V and 5 from J; bases not matched to a gene: 11. Germline lookup yields CDR1 KGHSH and CDR2 LQKENI. CDR3 DNA sequence: TGTGCCAGCTCACCATTGATAGGGGACAGGCAAAACAATGAGCAGTTCTTC. Translating it yields CASSPLIGDRQNNEQFF.

The chain uses TRBV19 and TRBJ2-3, with D hard to call. The CDR3 runs 15 residues. The germline CDR1 and CDR2 sequences are LNHDA and SQIVND (reference sequence). V lost 1 base and J 0 bases, leaving 8 bases between the germline ends. For the CDR3, the DNA is TGTGCCAGTAGTATAGGGTACTCGAGCACAGATACGCAGTATTTT. Its protein is CASSIGYSSTDTQYF.

The rearrangement links TRBV29-1 to TRBJ1-5; TRBD1 is a possible D gene (5 bases). The ends were cut back, 4 bases at V and 2 bases at J, with 9 bases in the middle. CDR3 length: 13 amino acids. Germline assignment: CDR1 SQVTM and CDR2 ANQGSEA. The CDR3 loop reads CSVARERNQPQHF. The CDR3 DNA reads TGCAGCGTTGCCAGGGAACGCAATCAGCCCCAGCATTTT.

The sample holds a few counts of this clone. This chain connects TRBV19 to TRBJ1-2; D gene ambiguous. Trimming shortened V by 2 bases and J by 7 bases, and 8 bases separated the two germline ends. Germline V gene lookup returns CDR1 LNHDA and CDR2 SQIVND (reference sequence). This CDR3 is built from 12 residues. The CDR3: CASSISTGGYTF. The CDR3 region has the DNA TGTGCCAGTAGTATAAGTACCGGTGGCTACACCTTC.

This clone appeared once. The CDR3 spells CASSPGTLSSYEQYF. The CDR3 bases are TGTGCCAGCAGCCCTGGGACTTTAAGCTCCTACGAGCAGTACTTC. The J gene is TRBJ2-7, the V gene TRBV7-9; tentatively, D is TRBD2 (6 bases). From germline, CDR1 is SEHNR and CDR2 FQNEAQ (reference sequence). The CDR3 runs 15 residues. V shed 5 bases and J shed 0 bases, with 14 bases lying between them.